One sample yielded the 24 T cell receptor beta chains listed below, sequenced in a study of blood T cell repertoires in COVID-19. Only in-frame clones appear in the TCRdb table, and some are missing; sequencing was by immunoSEQ multiplex PCR. The table includes a few hundred thousand clones, roughly nine tenths detected once. The material sequenced was PBMCs or T cells enriched from blood (not recorded which). Receptors were obtained from a woman aged 18-29 years in a cohort exposed to, infected with or recovered from COVID-19 (not recorded which).

The chain recombines TRBV7-6 with TRBJ1-5, with 8 bases matching TRBD1. The CDR3 spans 17 residues. After removal of 5 bases from V and 3 bases from J, the junction contained 12 bases not matched to a gene. Germline CDR1 and CDR2: SGHVS and FNYEAQ. As DNA, the CDR3 is TGTGCCAGCAGCCCTGACTTGAGACAGGGGCTCAATCAGCCCCAGCATTTT. Protein product: CASSPDLRQGLNQPQHF.

DNA for the CDR3: TGTGCCAGCAGGGAATCACAGGGGGCGAACACCGGGGAGCTGTTTTTT. This encodes CASRESQGANTGELFF. This chain uses TRBV5-4 with TRBJ2-2, with 8 bases that match TRBD1. Looked up from germline, CDR1 is SGHNT and CDR2 is YYREEE (reference sequence). The CDR3 spans 16 residues. After removal of 5 bases from V and 0 bases from J, the junction contained 6 bases not matched to a gene.

V usage is TRBV28 and J usage is TRBJ2-1, with TRBD1 matching 10 bases. The V gene's germline CDR1 is MDHEN and CDR2 SYDVKM. The CDR3 loop spans 15 amino acids. V was clipped by 5 bases and J by 7 bases; unmatched bases: 8. The chain's CDR3 is CASSPGTGVENEQFF. The CDR3 DNA reads TGTGCCAGCAGTCCCGGGACAGGGGTTGAAAATGAGCAGTTCTTC.

V and J are TRBV11-2 and TRBJ2-1; 8 bases are shared with TRBD2. J gave up 4 bases and V 4 bases, and 6 bases lay outside the gene matches. CDR1 SGHAT and CDR2 FQNNGV come from the germline V gene. This CDR3 is 15 amino acids long. The CDR3 DNA sequence: TGTGCCAGCAGCTCCATAGCGGGGAATTACAATGAGCAGTTCTTC. Translating gives CASSSIAGNYNEQFF.

The V call is TRBV11-2, the J call TRBJ2-7; 10 nucleotides match TRBD2. Germline trimming cut 5 bases from V and 2 bases from J; bases unmatched to any gene: 12. This CDR3 spans 17 amino acids. CDR1 is SGHAT, CDR2 FQNNGV, per germline. The CDR3 region is CASSPKRSAGGPYEQYF. The CDR3 DNA sequence: TGTGCCAGCAGCCCAAAGAGGTCAGCGGGGGGGCCCTACGAGCAGTACTTC.

The CDR3 loop is CASSRDYTATGELFF. CDR3 DNA sequence: TGTGCCAGCAGCCGGGACTACACAGCCACCGGGGAGCTGTTTTTT. The chain couples TRBV5-4 to TRBJ2-2, with TRBD2 identical over 7 bases. Germline V CDR1 and CDR2: SGHNT, YYREEE (reference sequence). The CDR3 sequence is 15 residues long. V trimming: 4 bases; J trimming: 4 bases; junction bases outside the gene matches: 7.

The chain uses TRBV5-1 and TRBJ2-7; weak D call: TRBD2 (5 bases). CDR1 SGHRS and CDR2 YFSETQ come from the germline V gene. The CDR3 runs 14 residues. Trimming pared 1 base from V and 2 bases from J, leaving 10 bases between. For the CDR3, the DNA is TGCGCCAGCAGCTTGACCGCGGGTCCCTACGAGCAGTACTTC. It codes for CASSLTAGPYEQYF.

CDR3 DNA sequence: TGTGCCACCAGCGGATTAATCGGGGGCACTGAAGCTTTCTTT. Its translation is CATSGLIGGTEAFF. The gene calls are TRBV15 and TRBJ1-1, with a weak D call TRBD1 (5 bases). Germline V CDR1 and CDR2: LNHNV, YYDKDF (reference sequence). The CDR3 has 14 residues. V lost 5 bases, J lost 4 bases, and 14 bases lay in between.

The gene calls are TRBV3-1 (or the pseudogene TRBV3-2) and TRBJ2-1; 9 nucleotides agree with TRBD2. J gave up 7 bases and V 3 bases, and 4 bases lay outside the gene matches. The CDR3 spans 14 residues. Per the germline V gene, CDR1 is LGHDT and CDR2 is YNNKEL (reference sequence). The CDR3 DNA reads as TGTGCCAGCAGCCAGGGTCTAGCGGGAAATGAGCAGTTCTTC. This encodes CASSQGLAGNEQFF.

This clone appeared once. The chain combines TRBV6-5 with TRBJ2-6; D might be TRBD1 (6 bases). The germline CDR1 and CDR2 sequences are MNHEY and SVGAGI. V was trimmed by 0 bases and J by 2 bases, leaving 8 bases between them. The CDR3 runs 16 residues. CDR3 DNA: TGTGCCAGCAGTTACTCCACAGGGCCTGGGGCCAACGTCCTGACTTTC. Translating gives CASSYSTGPGANVLTF.

This clone appeared once. V gene TRBV19 combines with J gene TRBJ1-2, with D unclear. With 5 bases removed from V and 1 base from J, the gap between germline ends came to 26 bases. The germline V gene encodes CDR1 LNHDA and CDR2 SQIVND (reference sequence). The CDR3 is made up of 19 amino acids. DNA for the CDR3: TGTGCCAGTAGTGCCGATGGGCCAAGGTCCGTTTCGGATAACTATGGCTACACCTTC. Its translation: CASSADGPRSVSDNYGYTF.

This chain connects TRBV7-9 to TRBJ2-3; D is unresolved. Trimming left V 2 bases short and J 4 bases short, with 13 bases between. Germline CDR1 and CDR2: SEHNR and FQNEAQ (reference sequence). The CDR3 has 15 amino acids. The chain's CDR3 is CASSLLPPTADTQYF. Written as DNA, the CDR3 is TGTGCCAGCAGCTTACTCCCGCCGACTGCAGATACGCAGTATTTT.

This clone was recorded only once. The CDR3 nucleotides read TGTGCCAGCGCCGACAGGGACAACACTGAAGCTTTCTTT. Translating gives CASADRDNTEAFF. J is TRBJ1-1 and V is TRBV21-1; no check of the table's D call, TRBD1, against the DNA was made. TRBV21-1 constitutes a pseudogene. The CDR3 totals 13 residues.

The chain has TRBV6-6 and TRBJ1-1; no clear D. The germline CDR1 and CDR2 sequences are MNHNY and SVGAGI (reference sequence). V dropped 3 bases and J dropped 5 bases, with 7 bases sitting between them. The CDR3 consists of 12 residues. The CDR3 bases are TGTGCCAGCAGTTATGGGAGGACTGAAGCTTTCTTT. This translates into CASSYGRTEAFF.

V gene TRBV3-1 (or the pseudogene TRBV3-2) combines with J gene TRBJ1-2, with a tentative D call TRBD1 (5 bases). The V gene's germline CDR1 is LGHDT and CDR2 YNNKEL (reference sequence). V was clipped by 0 bases and J by 8 bases, with 13 bases between them. This CDR3 is 14 amino acids long. The CDR3 is CASSQDLRGSGYTF. For the CDR3, the DNA is TGTGCCAGCAGCCAAGATCTAAGGGGTTCAGGCTACACCTTC.

This chain connects TRBV6-1 to TRBJ2-2; possibly TRBD1 for D (6 bases). CDR1 MNHNS and CDR2 SASEGT come from the germline V gene. The V and J ends lost 0 bases and 3 bases respectively, with 17 bases between them. The CDR3 spans 18 residues. The CDR3 DNA sequence: TGTGCCAGCAGTGAAGCGATTACAGGGATCGTAGACACCGGGGAGCTGTTTTTT. Its translation is CASSEAITGIVDTGELFF.

The chain has TRBV19 and TRBJ2-1, with 12 positions matching TRBD1. Germline CDR1 is LNHDA and CDR2 is SQIVND (reference sequence). Germline trimming cut 5 bases from V and 7 bases from J; bases unmatched to any gene: 12. The CDR3 loop spans 17 amino acids. Written as DNA, the CDR3 is TGTGCCAGTAGTGTCGGGCGTGGGGACAGGGGGCTGAATGAGCAGTTCTTC. Translating gives CASSVGRGDRGLNEQFF.

This chain joins TRBV4-1 and TRBJ2-1, with D possibly TRBD1 on 6 matching bases. Germline V lookup: CDR1 MGHRA, CDR2 YSYEKL. V was trimmed by 3 bases and J by 8 bases, leaving 14 bases between them. This CDR3 is 14 amino acids long. The CDR3 nucleotides are TGCGCCAGCAGCCAGGCCGGTACAGGGCATGAGCAGTTCTTC. This translates into CASSQAGTGHEQFF.

The chain combines TRBV28 with TRBJ2-7; 12 nucleotides agree with TRBD2. Germline V gene data show CDR1 as MDHEN and CDR2 as SYDVKM. The CDR3 is made up of 16 amino acids. V trimming: 2 bases; J trimming: 6 bases; junction bases outside the gene matches: 8. The CDR3 region is CASSLGVTSGSGEQYF. CDR3 nucleotide sequence: TGTGCCAGCAGTTTAGGGGTGACTAGCGGGAGTGGCGAGCAGTACTTC.

This chain uses TRBV6-4 with TRBJ2-2; D possibly corresponds to TRBD2 (6 bases). Trimming shortened V by 0 bases and J by 1 base, and 6 bases separated the two germline ends. Germline lookup yields CDR1 MRHNA and CDR2 SNTAGT. The CDR3 covers 15 residues. CDR3 sequence: CASSDSSGNTGELFF. The CDR3 nucleotides are TGTGCCAGCAGTGACTCTAGCGGGAACACCGGGGAGCTGTTTTTT.

This chain connects TRBV9 to TRBJ1-6; D is possibly TRBD1 (6 bases). The CDR3 loop spans 16 amino acids. The V and J ends lost 3 bases and 7 bases respectively, with 17 bases between them. Germline CDR1 and CDR2: SGDLS and YYNGEE. The DNA of the CDR3 is TGTGCCAGCAGCGCCCGGGGGGCAGAACCAAATTCACCCCTCCACTTT. Amino acid sequence: CASSARGAEPNSPLHF.

The CDR3 region is CASSYHSPSSYNEQFF. The CDR3 region has the DNA TGTGCCAGCAGTTACCATAGTCCTAGCTCCTACAATGAGCAGTTCTTC. This chain uses TRBV6-2 or TRBV6-3 with TRBJ2-1; unclear D gene. This CDR3 has 16 amino acids. CDR1 and CDR2 from the germline V gene are MNHEY and SVGEGT. V gave up 2 bases and J gave up 0 bases, with 11 bases separating them.

The chain uses TRBV4-1 and TRBJ1-2; 7 bases line up with TRBD1. This CDR3 has 13 residues. The ends lost 5 bases at V and 4 bases at J; junction bases unmatched: 4. Germline V gene data show CDR1 as MGHRA and CDR2 as YSYEKL. The CDR3 bases are TGCGCCAGCAGCGAGTACAGGGGCTATGGCTACACCTTC. It yields the protein CASSEYRGYGYTF.

J is TRBJ2-5 and V is TRBV24-1; 7 bases fit TRBD1. Trimming took 1 base from V and 2 from J; bases not matched to a gene: 3. Germline loops: CDR1 KGHDR, CDR2 SFDVKD. The CDR3 has 15 amino acids. This CDR3 is CATSDFTGDQETQYF. For the CDR3, the DNA is TGTGCCACCAGTGATTTTACAGGGGATCAAGAGACCCAGTACTTC.